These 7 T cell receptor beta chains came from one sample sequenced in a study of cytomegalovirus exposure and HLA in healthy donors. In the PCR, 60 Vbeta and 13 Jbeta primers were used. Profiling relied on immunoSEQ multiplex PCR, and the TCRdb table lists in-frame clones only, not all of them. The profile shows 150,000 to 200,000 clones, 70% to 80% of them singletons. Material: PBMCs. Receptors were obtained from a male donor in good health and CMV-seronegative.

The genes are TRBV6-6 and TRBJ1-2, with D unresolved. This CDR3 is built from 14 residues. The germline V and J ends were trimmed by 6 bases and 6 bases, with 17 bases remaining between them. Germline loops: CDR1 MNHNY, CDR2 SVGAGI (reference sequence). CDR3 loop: CASSAREGFDGYTF. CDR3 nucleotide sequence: TGTGCCAGCAGCGCACGTGAGGGTTTTGATGGCTACACCTTC.

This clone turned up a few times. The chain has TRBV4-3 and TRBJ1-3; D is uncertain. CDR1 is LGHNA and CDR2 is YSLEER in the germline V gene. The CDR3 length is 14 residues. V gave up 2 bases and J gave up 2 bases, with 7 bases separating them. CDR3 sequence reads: CASSQRRAGNTIYF. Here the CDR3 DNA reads TGCGCCAGCAGCCAAAGGCGGGCTGGAAACACCATATATTTT.

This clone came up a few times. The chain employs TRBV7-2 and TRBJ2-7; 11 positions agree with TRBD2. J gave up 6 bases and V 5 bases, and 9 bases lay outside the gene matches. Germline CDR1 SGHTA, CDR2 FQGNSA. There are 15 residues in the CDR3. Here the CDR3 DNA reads TGTGCCAGCAGCCCACGGACGGGACTAGCGGTCGAGCAGTACTTC. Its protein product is CASSPRTGLAVEQYF. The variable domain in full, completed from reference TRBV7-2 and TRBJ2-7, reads GAGVSQSPSNKVTEKGKDVELRCDPISGHTALYWYRQSLGQGLEFLIYFQGNSAPDKSGLPSDRFSAERTGGSVSTLTIQRTQQEDSAVYLCASSPRTGLAVEQYFGPGTRLTVT.

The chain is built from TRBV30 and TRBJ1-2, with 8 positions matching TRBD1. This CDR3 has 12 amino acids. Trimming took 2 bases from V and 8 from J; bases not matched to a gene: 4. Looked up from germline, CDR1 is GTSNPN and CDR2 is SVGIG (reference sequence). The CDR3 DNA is TGTGCCTGGAGTTCCTCAGGGGGCGGCTACACCTTC. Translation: CAWSSSGGGYTF.

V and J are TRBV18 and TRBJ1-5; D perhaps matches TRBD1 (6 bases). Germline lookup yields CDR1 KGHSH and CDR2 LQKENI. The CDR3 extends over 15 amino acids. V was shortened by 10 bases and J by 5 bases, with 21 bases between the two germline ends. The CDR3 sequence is CANPKGGGRDQPQHF. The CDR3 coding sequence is TGTGCCAACCCCAAAGGCGGGGGGCGCGATCAGCCCCAGCATTTT.

In DNA, the CDR3 is TGCAGCGCGGACAGGGGGGTCTATGGCTACACCTTC. Protein: CSADRGVYGYTF. This chain links TRBV29-1 with TRBJ1-2; 10 nucleotides align to TRBD1. This CDR3 comprises 12 residues. V was clipped by 7 bases and J by 4 bases; unmatched bases: 3. Germline V lookup: CDR1 SQVTM, CDR2 ANQGSEA. Looking up the rest from reference TRBV29-1 and TRBJ1-2 gives the full variable domain: SAVISQKPSRDICQRGTSLTIQCQVDSQVTMMFWYRQQPGQSLTLIATANQGSEATYESGFVIDKFPISRPNLTFSTLTVSNMSPEDSSIYLCSADRGVYGYTFGSGTRLTVV.

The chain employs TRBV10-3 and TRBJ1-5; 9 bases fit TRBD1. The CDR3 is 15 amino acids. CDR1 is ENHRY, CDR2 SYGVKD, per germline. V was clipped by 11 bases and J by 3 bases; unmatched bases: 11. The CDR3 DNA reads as TGTGCCGTTGGTGGGACAGGGTATTCCAATCAGCCCCAGCATTTT. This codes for CAVGGTGYSNQPQHF.